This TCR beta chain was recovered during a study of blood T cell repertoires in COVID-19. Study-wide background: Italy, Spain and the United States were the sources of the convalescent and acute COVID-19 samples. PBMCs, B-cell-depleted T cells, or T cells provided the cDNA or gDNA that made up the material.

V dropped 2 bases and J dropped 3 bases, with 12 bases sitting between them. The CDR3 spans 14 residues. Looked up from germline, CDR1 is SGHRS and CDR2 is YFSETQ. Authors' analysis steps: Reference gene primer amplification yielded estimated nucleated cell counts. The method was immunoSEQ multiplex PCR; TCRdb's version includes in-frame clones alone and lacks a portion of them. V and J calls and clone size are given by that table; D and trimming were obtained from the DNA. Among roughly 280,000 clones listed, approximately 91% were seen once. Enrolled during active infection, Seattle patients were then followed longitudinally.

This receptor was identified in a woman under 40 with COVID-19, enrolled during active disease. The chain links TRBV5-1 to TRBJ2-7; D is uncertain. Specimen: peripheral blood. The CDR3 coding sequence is TGCGCCAGCAGCTTAGGCCCAAGCGACTACGAGCAGTACTTC. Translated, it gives CASSLGPSDYEQYF.